The T cell receptor beta chain under discussion was sequenced for a study of shared clonotypes between healthy human individuals. Adult donors, all healthy and HIV-negative, had no recent acute infections or vaccinations. The method was immunoSEQ multiplex PCR; TCRdb's version includes in-frame clones alone and lacks a portion of them. The table includes over 100,000 clones, under 70% detected once. The junction had 10 bases not matched to a gene; V was cut back by 7 bases and J by 8 bases. CDR1 and CDR2 (germline): MNHEY, SVGAGI. CDR3 size: 15 residues. Sequencing input: memory CD8+ T cells sorted from blood. Noted subset: CD45RO+ cells pooled with CCR7-negative TemRA cells. This receptor was obtained from a woman in her twenties or thirties in good health. The rearrangement joins TRBV6-5 to TRBJ2-1; 11 positions agree with TRBD1. The chain's CDR3 is CASNSGTGGSDEQFF. The CDR3, as DNA: TGTGCCAGCAATTCCGGGACAGGGGGGTCTGATGAGCAGTTCTTC.